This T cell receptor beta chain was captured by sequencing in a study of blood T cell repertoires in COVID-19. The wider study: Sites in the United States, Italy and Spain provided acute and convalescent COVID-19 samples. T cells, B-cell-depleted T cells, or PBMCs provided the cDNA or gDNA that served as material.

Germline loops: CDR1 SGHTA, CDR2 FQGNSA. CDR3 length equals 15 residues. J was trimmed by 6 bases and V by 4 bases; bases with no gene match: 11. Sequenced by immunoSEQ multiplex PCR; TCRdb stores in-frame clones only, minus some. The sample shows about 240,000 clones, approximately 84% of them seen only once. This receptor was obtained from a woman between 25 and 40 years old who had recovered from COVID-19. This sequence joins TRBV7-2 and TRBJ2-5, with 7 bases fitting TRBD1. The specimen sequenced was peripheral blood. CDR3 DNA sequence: TGTGCCAGCAGCTCCCCCTACAGGGGAGAAAAGACCCAGTACTTC. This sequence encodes CASSSPYRGEKTQYF.